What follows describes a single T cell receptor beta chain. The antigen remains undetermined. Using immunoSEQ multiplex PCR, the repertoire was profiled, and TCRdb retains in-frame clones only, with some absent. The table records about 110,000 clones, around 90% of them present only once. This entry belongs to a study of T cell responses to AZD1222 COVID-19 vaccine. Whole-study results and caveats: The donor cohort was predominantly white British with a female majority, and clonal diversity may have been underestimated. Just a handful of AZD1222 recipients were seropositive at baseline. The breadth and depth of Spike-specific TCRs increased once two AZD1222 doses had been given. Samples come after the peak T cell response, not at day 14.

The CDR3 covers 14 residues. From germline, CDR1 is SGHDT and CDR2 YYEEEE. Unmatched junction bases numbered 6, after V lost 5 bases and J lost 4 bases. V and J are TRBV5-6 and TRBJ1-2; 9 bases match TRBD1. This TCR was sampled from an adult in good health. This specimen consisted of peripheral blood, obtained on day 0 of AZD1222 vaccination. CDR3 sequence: CASSPTGGGYGYTF. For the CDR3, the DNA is TGTGCCAGCAGTCCGACAGGGGGAGGCTATGGCTACACCTTC.